This is a list of T cell receptor beta chains from one sample in a study of blood T cells in healthy people across ages. In TCRdb, the 5' RACE reads were re-called with MiXCR into one record per CDR3 protein. The sample carries about 580,000 distinct CDR3 sequences, 40% to 50% recorded once. The specimen was blood. The receptors were sampled from an elderly man in good health. Each CDR3 is given with its conserved first and last residue. Each record gives: V gene, clone size, D gene, J gene, CDR3 protein, CDR3 DNA. D genes are given only for firm matches. Not all rows give a size; the values are once, few, many and, for expanded clones, a class.

v_gene: TRBV27
abundance: .
d_gene: .
j_gene: TRBJ2-3
CDR3aa: CASSSLLGRRTDTQYF
CDR3nt: TGTGCCAGCAGTTCCCTTTTAGGCAGGAGGACAGATACGCAGTATTTT

v_gene: TRBV20-1
abundance: few
d_gene: .
j_gene: TRBJ2-7
CDR3aa: CSARDPRFSYEQYF
CDR3nt: TGCAGTGCTAGAGATCCTCGGTTCAGCTACGAGCAGTACTTC

v_gene: TRBV20-1
abundance: .
d_gene: TRBD1
j_gene: TRBJ1-5
CDR3aa: CSAEGQGAGESNQPQHF
CDR3nt: TGCAGTGCGGAAGGACAGGGGGCAGGTGAGAGCAATCAGCCCCAGCATTTT

v_gene: TRBV7-2
abundance: .
d_gene: TRBD1
j_gene: TRBJ1-1
CDR3aa: CASSSTGGALGGTEAFF
CDR3nt: TGTGCCAGCAGCTCGACAGGGGGCGCGCTCGGGGGCACTGAAGCTTTCTTT

v_gene: TRBV2
abundance: .
d_gene: .
j_gene: TRBJ1-1
CDR3aa: CASRADMNTEAFF
CDR3nt: TGTGCCAGCAGGGCGGACATGAACACTGAAGCTTTCTTT

v_gene: TRBV4-2
abundance: .
d_gene: .
j_gene: TRBJ1-5
CDR3aa: CASSRPGPGTQPQHF
CDR3nt: TGTGCCAGCAGCCGACCCGGGCCCGGGACTCAGCCCCAGCATTTT

v_gene: TRBV9
abundance: .
d_gene: .
j_gene: TRBJ2-1
CDR3aa: CASSPLGTRGEQFF
CDR3nt: TGTGCCAGCAGCCCCCTCGGCACACGGGGTGAGCAGTTCTTC

v_gene: TRBV25-1
abundance: .
d_gene: .
j_gene: TRBJ2-3
CDR3aa: CASSGFSRLITDTQYF
CDR3nt: TGTGCCAGCAGTGGATTCTCCCGGCTAATCACAGATACGCAGTATTTT

v_gene: TRBV4-3
abundance: .
d_gene: TRBD1
j_gene: TRBJ1-2
CDR3aa: CASSQDRVGTAWNGYTF
CDR3nt: TGCGCCAGCAGCCAAGATCGAGTTGGGACAGCGTGGAATGGCTACACCTTC

v_gene: TRBV6-5
abundance: few
d_gene: .
j_gene: TRBJ2-2
CDR3aa: CASRRGPGELFF
CDR3nt: TGTGCCAGCCGGCGAGGCCCCGGGGAGCTGTTTTTT

v_gene: TRBV9
abundance: .
d_gene: TRBD2
j_gene: TRBJ2-7
CDR3aa: CASGPGGRISEQYF
CDR3nt: TGTGCCAGCGGGCCGGGAGGCCGAATTTCCGAGCAGTACTTC

v_gene: TRBV12-3/TRBV12-4
abundance: .
d_gene: .
j_gene: TRBJ2-3
CDR3aa: CASKQSTDTQYF
CDR3nt: TGTGCCAGCAAGCAGTCGACAGATACGCAGTATTTT

v_gene: TRBV24-1
abundance: few
d_gene: .
j_gene: TRBJ2-1
CDR3aa: CATSVTERNEQFF
CDR3nt: TGTGCCACCAGTGTCACGGAGAGGAATGAGCAGTTCTTC

v_gene: TRBV3-1
abundance: .
d_gene: TRBD1
j_gene: TRBJ2-7
CDR3aa: CASSQVHRGQDEQYF
CDR3nt: TGTGCCAGCAGCCAAGTCCACAGGGGCCAGGACGAGCAGTACTTC

v_gene: TRBV7-9
abundance: few
d_gene: .
j_gene: TRBJ2-7
CDR3aa: CASSSQGGGEQYF
CDR3nt: TGTGCCAGCAGCTCCCAGGGGGGGGGCGAGCAGTACTTC

v_gene: TRBV21-1
abundance: few
d_gene: .
j_gene: TRBJ1-6
CDR3aa: CASSFKGQPNDSPLHF
CDR3nt: TGTGCCAGCAGCTTCAAGGGACAACCCAATGATTCACCCCTCCACTTT

v_gene: TRBV7-2
abundance: .
d_gene: .
j_gene: TRBJ1-1
CDR3aa: CASTPRMNTEAFF
CDR3nt: TGTGCCAGCACTCCCAGGATGAACACTGAAGCTTTCTTT

v_gene: TRBV7-3
abundance: .
d_gene: .
j_gene: TRBJ2-5
CDR3aa: CVSSKDHGDWAQETQYF
CDR3nt: TGTGTCAGTAGCAAGGACCATGGGGATTGGGCTCAAGAGACCCAGTACTTC

v_gene: TRBV6-1
abundance: many
d_gene: TRBD2
j_gene: TRBJ2-1
CDR3aa: CASSGVGRESSYNEQFF
CDR3nt: TGTGCCAGCAGTGGAGTAGGGCGGGAGAGCTCCTACAATGAGCAGTTCTTC

v_gene: TRBV3-1
abundance: .
d_gene: TRBD2
j_gene: TRBJ2-1
CDR3aa: CASSQEGLAGEEQFF
CDR3nt: TGTGCCAGCAGCCAAGAGGGGCTAGCGGGGGAAGAGCAGTTCTTC

v_gene: TRBV10-3
abundance: .
d_gene: TRBD2
j_gene: TRBJ2-5
CDR3aa: CAISESGTSQETQYF
CDR3nt: TGTGCCATCAGTGAGTCGGGGACTAGTCAAGAGACCCAGTACTTC

v_gene: TRBV6-5
abundance: .
d_gene: TRBD2
j_gene: TRBJ2-3
CDR3aa: CASSYLSGASSSTGTQYF
CDR3nt: TGTGCCAGCAGTTACCTAAGCGGGGCGAGCTCTAGCACAGGTACGCAGTATTTT

v_gene: TRBV7-6
abundance: .
d_gene: .
j_gene: TRBJ2-1
CDR3aa: CASSLGQGATGNEQFF
CDR3nt: TGTGCCAGCAGCTTAGGTCAAGGGGCGACGGGGAATGAGCAGTTCTTC

v_gene: TRBV4-3
abundance: .
d_gene: .
j_gene: TRBJ2-5
CDR3aa: CASSQEIRAKETQYF
CDR3nt: TGCGCCAGCAGCCAAGAAATACGGGCGAAGGAGACCCAGTACTTC

v_gene: TRBV7-9
abundance: few
d_gene: TRBD1
j_gene: TRBJ1-6
CDR3aa: CASSLGQGHSPLHF
CDR3nt: TGTGCCAGCAGCTTGGGACAGGGGCATTCACCCCTCCACTTT

v_gene: TRBV29-1
abundance: once
d_gene: .
j_gene: TRBJ2-3
CDR3aa: CSGPGLTDTQYF
CDR3nt: TGCAGCGGACCGGGTCTCACAGATACGCAGTATTTT

v_gene: TRBV4-3
abundance: .
d_gene: .
j_gene: TRBJ1-4
CDR3aa: CASSRKPGSANEKLFF
CDR3nt: TGCGCCAGCAGCCGGAAGCCGGGCAGTGCTAATGAAAAACTGTTTTTT

v_gene: TRBV24-1
abundance: .
d_gene: .
j_gene: TRBJ2-3
CDR3aa: CATRATGDTQYF
CDR3nt: TGTGCCACCAGAGCGACGGGGGATACGCAGTATTTT

v_gene: TRBV29-1
abundance: .
d_gene: .
j_gene: TRBJ1-1
CDR3aa: CSVEVTGANTEAFF
CDR3nt: TGCAGCGTTGAAGTGACAGGAGCTAACACTGAAGCTTTCTTT

v_gene: TRBV7-2
abundance: .
d_gene: .
j_gene: TRBJ1-1
CDR3aa: CASSLFQGSMNTEAFF
CDR3nt: TGTGCCAGCAGCTTATTCCAGGGTAGCATGAACACTGAAGCTTTCTTT

v_gene: TRBV20-1
abundance: .
d_gene: TRBD1
j_gene: TRBJ2-1
CDR3aa: CSHSVLTGGTYNEQFF
CDR3nt: TGCAGTCACTCCGTGTTGACAGGGGGGACCTACAATGAGCAGTTCTTC

v_gene: TRBV12-3/TRBV12-4
abundance: few
d_gene: .
j_gene: TRBJ2-7
CDR3aa: CASSPSSNSYEQYF
CDR3nt: TGTGCCAGCAGTCCATCATCGAACTCCTACGAGCAGTACTTC

v_gene: TRBV5-6
abundance: .
d_gene: TRBD2
j_gene: TRBJ2-7
CDR3aa: CASSPGLAYSYEQYF
CDR3nt: TGTGCCAGCAGCCCCGGACTAGCGTACTCCTACGAGCAGTACTTC

v_gene: TRBV29-1
abundance: .
d_gene: .
j_gene: TRBJ1-1
CDR3aa: CSVDRGVNTEAFF
CDR3nt: TGCAGCGTTGACCGGGGAGTGAACACTGAAGCTTTCTTT

v_gene: TRBV10-3
abundance: few
d_gene: TRBD1
j_gene: TRBJ1-2
CDR3aa: CATVAGGRGANYGYTF
CDR3nt: TGTGCCACCGTCGCAGGGGGGAGAGGAGCTAACTATGGCTACACCTTC

v_gene: TRBV18
abundance: .
d_gene: .
j_gene: TRBJ2-3
CDR3aa: CASSPLKLPSTDTQYF
CDR3nt: TGTGCCAGCTCACCATTGAAACTCCCTAGCACAGATACGCAGTATTTT

v_gene: TRBV6-5
abundance: many
d_gene: .
j_gene: TRBJ1-2
CDR3aa: CASSYYTGEGGGVYGYTF
CDR3nt: TGTGCCAGCAGTTACTACACCGGGGAGGGCGGGGGAGTCTATGGCTACACCTTC

v_gene: TRBV7-2
abundance: .
d_gene: TRBD1
j_gene: TRBJ1-2
CDR3aa: CASSPGTGLGYGYTF
CDR3nt: TGTGCCAGCAGCCCAGGGACAGGGTTAGGCTATGGCTACACCTTC

v_gene: TRBV6-2/TRBV6-3
abundance: .
d_gene: .
j_gene: TRBJ1-6
CDR3aa: CASSRGGLSDSPLHF
CDR3nt: TGTGCCAGCAGCAGGGGCGGCCTTTCGGATTCACCCCTCCACTTT

v_gene: TRBV4-3
abundance: few
d_gene: .
j_gene: TRBJ2-1
CDR3aa: CASSQDSQGLEQFF
CDR3nt: TGCGCCAGCAGCCAAGATAGCCAGGGGCTTGAGCAGTTCTTC

v_gene: TRBV20-1
abundance: .
d_gene: .
j_gene: TRBJ1-6
CDR3aa: CSANSGSELDSPLHF
CDR3nt: TGCAGTGCCAATTCAGGGTCTGAATTGGATTCACCCCTCCACTTT

v_gene: TRBV20-1
abundance: few
d_gene: TRBD1
j_gene: TRBJ2-7
CDR3aa: CSAPPQGAPRSYEQYF
CDR3nt: TGCAGTGCTCCTCCTCAGGGGGCCCCGAGGAGCTACGAGCAGTACTTC

v_gene: TRBV20-1
abundance: .
d_gene: .
j_gene: TRBJ2-5
CDR3aa: CSARDPQIGETQYF
CDR3nt: TGCAGTGCCCGGGACCCCCAAATCGGAGAGACCCAGTACTTC

v_gene: TRBV20-1
abundance: few
d_gene: TRBD2
j_gene: TRBJ2-1
CDR3aa: CSASSSGRMNEQFF
CDR3nt: TGCAGTGCTAGTTCTAGCGGGAGGATGAATGAGCAGTTCTTC

v_gene: TRBV29-1
abundance: many
d_gene: .
j_gene: TRBJ2-7
CDR3aa: CSVVGSRLSYEQYF
CDR3nt: TGCAGCGTTGTCGGCAGCAGGCTCTCCTACGAGCAGTACTTC

v_gene: TRBV7-2
abundance: .
d_gene: .
j_gene: TRBJ2-4
CDR3aa: CASSSGPTGNIQYF
CDR3nt: TGTGCCAGCAGCTCCGGCCCTACCGGAAACATTCAGTACTTC

v_gene: TRBV4-3
abundance: once
d_gene: .
j_gene: TRBJ2-2
CDR3aa: CASSQDGTSDTGELFF
CDR3nt: TGCGCCAGCAGCCAAGACGGGACCTCGGACACCGGGGAGCTGTTTTTT

v_gene: TRBV6-2/TRBV6-3
abundance: .
d_gene: .
j_gene: TRBJ2-1
CDR3aa: CASSYLLSDNEQFF
CDR3nt: TGTGCCAGCAGTTACCTCCTATCCGACAATGAGCAGTTCTTC

v_gene: TRBV7-3
abundance: .
d_gene: TRBD1
j_gene: TRBJ1-6
CDR3aa: CASSSTGQGASPLHF
CDR3nt: TGTGCCAGCAGCTCCACGGGACAGGGGGCATCACCCCTCCACTTT

v_gene: TRBV24-1
abundance: few
d_gene: TRBD2
j_gene: TRBJ2-5
CDR3aa: CATSPGTSGNREETQYF
CDR3nt: TGTGCCACCAGTCCCGGGACTAGCGGGAATCGAGAAGAGACCCAGTACTTC

v_gene: TRBV7-9
abundance: .
d_gene: TRBD1
j_gene: TRBJ2-3
CDR3aa: CASVPGQGEGTQYF
CDR3nt: TGTGCCAGCGTCCCGGGACAGGGGGAAGGTACGCAGTATTTT